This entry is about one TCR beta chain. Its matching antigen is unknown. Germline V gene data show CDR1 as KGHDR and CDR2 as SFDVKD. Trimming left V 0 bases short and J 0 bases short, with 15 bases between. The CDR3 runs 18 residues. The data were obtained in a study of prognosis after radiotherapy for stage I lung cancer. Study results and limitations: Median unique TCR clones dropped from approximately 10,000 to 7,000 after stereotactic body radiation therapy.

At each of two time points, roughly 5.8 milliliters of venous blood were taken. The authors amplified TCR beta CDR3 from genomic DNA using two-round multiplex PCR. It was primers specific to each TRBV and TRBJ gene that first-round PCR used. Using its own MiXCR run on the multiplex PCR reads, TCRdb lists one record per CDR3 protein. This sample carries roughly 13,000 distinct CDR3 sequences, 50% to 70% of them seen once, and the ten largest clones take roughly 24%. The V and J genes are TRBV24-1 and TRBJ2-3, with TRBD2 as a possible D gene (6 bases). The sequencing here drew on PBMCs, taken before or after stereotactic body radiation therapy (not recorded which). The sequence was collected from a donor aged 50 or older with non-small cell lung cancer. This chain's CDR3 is CATSDLGRGPSSTDTQYF. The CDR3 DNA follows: TGTGCCACCAGTGATTTGGGGCGGGGTCCTTCTAGCACAGATACGCAGTATTTT.